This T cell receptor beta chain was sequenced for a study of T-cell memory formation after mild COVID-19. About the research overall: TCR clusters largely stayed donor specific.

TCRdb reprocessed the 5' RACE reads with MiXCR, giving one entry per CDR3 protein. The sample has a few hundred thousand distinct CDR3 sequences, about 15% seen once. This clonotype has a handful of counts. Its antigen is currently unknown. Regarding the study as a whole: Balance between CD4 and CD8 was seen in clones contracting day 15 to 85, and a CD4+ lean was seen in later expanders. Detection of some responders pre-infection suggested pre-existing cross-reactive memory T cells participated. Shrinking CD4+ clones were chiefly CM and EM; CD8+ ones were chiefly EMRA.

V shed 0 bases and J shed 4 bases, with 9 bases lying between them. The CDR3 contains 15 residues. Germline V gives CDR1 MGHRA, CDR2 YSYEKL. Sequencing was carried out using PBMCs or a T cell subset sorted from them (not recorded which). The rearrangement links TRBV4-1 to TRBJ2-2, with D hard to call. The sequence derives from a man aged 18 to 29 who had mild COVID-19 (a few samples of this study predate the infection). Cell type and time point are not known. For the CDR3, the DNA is TGCGCCAGCAGCCAAGATGCGAGGCTCACCGGGGAGCTGTTTTTT. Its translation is CASSQDARLTGELFF.